A selection of T cell receptor beta chains follows, all from one sample in a study of blood T cells in healthy people across ages. Each CDR3 protein is one row after TCRdb ran MiXCR on the 5' RACE reads. The profile shows roughly 700,000 distinct CDR3 sequences, about 32% of them singletons. The sequenced material came from blood. These receptor sequences come from a woman older than 75 in good health. Each CDR3 is given without its conserved first and last residue. The D gene is left open where the match is weak.

D gene	V gene	J gene	CDR3 protein
NA	TRBV4-3	TRBJ2-1	ASSQEGISYNEQF
NA	TRBV3-1	TRBJ2-7	ASSQRGVEYEQY
NA	TRBV20-1	TRBJ2-1	SAKGHFNNEQF
TRBD2	TRBV27	TRBJ2-7	ASSFGLAGGYSYEQY
NA	TRBV5-1	TRBJ2-7	ASSPAGVAEYEQY
TRBD1	TRBV6-2/TRBV6-3	TRBJ1-5	ASSYRWDRINQPQH
TRBD1	TRBV20-1	TRBJ2-1	SAPTPGGHNEQF
NA	TRBV20-1	TRBJ2-7	SARYRQTYEQY
NA	TRBV6-1	TRBJ1-5	ASSEQAFNQPQH
NA	TRBV5-1	TRBJ2-3	ASSLASDTDTQY
TRBD1	TRBV6-6	TRBJ2-1	ASRGTGGNNEQF
TRBD1	TRBV27	TRBJ1-2	ASSFRDRGGYT
NA	TRBV20-1	TRBJ1-1	SARSTENTEAF
TRBD2	TRBV20-1	TRBJ2-1	SATSGGSSYNEQF
NA	TRBV5-1	TRBJ2-1	ASSLVPTYNEQF
TRBD1	TRBV18	TRBJ2-1	ASSPLRTGEQF
TRBD2	TRBV4-1	TRBJ2-1	ASSQVGGADEQF
TRBD1	TRBV5-6	TRBJ2-1	ASSFPGTGTEF
TRBD2	TRBV29-1	TRBJ2-3	SVGYLAEEDTQY
NA	TRBV12-3/TRBV12-4	TRBJ2-7	ASSWRQSAYEQY
TRBD2	TRBV5-6	TRBJ2-3	ASSPLAGAGDTQY
NA	TRBV28	TRBJ1-5	ASSSTVGGYSNQPQH
TRBD1	TRBV19	TRBJ2-7	ASSTSRGQNEQY
TRBD2	TRBV7-2	TRBJ2-3	ASSDILAGALGSDTQY
TRBD2	TRBV7-3	TRBJ2-3	ASSFSTSGGADTQY
NA	TRBV14	TRBJ2-5	ASSQVRTEETQY
NA	TRBV6-5	TRBJ2-7	ASSYLKVGPYEQY
NA	TRBV4-2	TRBJ1-5	ASSPSNYNSNQPQH